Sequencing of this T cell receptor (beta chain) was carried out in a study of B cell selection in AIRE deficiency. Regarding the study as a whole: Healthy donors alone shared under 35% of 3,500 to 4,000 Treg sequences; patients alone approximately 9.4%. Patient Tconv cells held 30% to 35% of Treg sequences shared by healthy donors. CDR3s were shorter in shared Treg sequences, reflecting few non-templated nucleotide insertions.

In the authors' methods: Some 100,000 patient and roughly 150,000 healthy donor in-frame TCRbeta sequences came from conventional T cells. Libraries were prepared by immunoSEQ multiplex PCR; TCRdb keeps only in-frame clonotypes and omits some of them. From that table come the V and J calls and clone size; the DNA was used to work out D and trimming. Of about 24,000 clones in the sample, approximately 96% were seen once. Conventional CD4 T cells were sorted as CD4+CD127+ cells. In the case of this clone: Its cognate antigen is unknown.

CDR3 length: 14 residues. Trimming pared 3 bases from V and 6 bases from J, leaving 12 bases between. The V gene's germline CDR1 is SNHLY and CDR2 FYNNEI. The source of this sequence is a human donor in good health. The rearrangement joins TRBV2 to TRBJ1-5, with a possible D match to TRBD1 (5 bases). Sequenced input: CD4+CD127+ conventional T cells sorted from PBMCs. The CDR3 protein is CASSDQGGRQPQHF. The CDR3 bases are TGTGCCAGCAGTGACCAGGGAGGCCGTCAGCCCCAGCATTTT.